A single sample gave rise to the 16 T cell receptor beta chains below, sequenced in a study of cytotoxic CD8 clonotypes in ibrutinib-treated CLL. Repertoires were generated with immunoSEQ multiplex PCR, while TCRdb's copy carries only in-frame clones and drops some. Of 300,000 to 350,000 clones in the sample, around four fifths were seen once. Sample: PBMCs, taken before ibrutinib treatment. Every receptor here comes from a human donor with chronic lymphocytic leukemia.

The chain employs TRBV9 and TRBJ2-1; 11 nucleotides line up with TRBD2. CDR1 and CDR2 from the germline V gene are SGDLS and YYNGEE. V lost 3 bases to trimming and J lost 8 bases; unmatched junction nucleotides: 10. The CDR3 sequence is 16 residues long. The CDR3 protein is CASSGTTSGRSHEQFF. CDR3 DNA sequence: TGTGCCAGCAGCGGAACAACTAGCGGGAGAAGTCATGAGCAGTTCTTC.

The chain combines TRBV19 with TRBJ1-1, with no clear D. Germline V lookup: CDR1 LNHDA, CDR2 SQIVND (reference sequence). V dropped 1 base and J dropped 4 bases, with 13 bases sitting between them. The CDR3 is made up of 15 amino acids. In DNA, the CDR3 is TGTGCCAGTAGTATAGGTATGATAGGTTTCACTGAAGCTTTCTTT. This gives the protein CASSIGMIGFTEAFF.

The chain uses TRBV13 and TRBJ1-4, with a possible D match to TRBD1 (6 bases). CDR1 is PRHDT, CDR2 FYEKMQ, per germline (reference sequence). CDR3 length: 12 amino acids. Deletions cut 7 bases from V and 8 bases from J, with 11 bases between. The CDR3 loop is CASTNQGEKLFF. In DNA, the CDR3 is TGTGCCAGCACAAATCAGGGGGAAAAACTGTTTTTT.

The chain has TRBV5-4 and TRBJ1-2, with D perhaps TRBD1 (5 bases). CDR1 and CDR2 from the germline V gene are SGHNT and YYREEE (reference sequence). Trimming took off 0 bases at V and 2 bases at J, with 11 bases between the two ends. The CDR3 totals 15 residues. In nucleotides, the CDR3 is TGTGCCAGCAGCTTGGCCTTTGAGGGGAACTATGGCTACACCTTC. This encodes CASSLAFEGNYGYTF. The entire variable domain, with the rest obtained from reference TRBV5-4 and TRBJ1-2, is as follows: ETGVTQSPTHLIKTRGQQVTLRCSSQSGHNTVSWYQQALGQGPQFIFQYYREEENGRGNFPPRFSGLQFPNYSSELNVNALELDDSALYLCASSLAFEGNYGYTFGSGTRLTVV.

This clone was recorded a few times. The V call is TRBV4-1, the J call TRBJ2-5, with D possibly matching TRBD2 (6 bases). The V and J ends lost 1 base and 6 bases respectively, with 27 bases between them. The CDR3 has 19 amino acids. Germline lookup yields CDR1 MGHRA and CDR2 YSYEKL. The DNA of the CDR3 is TGCGCCAGCAGCCAAGTCTCGTCCCGAACTAGCCGCTCTGGAAAGACCCAGTACTTC. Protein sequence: CASSQVSSRTSRSGKTQYF.

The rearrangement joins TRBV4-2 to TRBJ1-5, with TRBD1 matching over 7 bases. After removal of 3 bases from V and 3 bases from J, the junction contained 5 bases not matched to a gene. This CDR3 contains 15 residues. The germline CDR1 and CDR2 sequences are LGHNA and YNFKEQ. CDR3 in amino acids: CASSQDRKSNQPQHF. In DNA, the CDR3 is TGTGCCAGCAGCCAGGACAGGAAATCCAATCAGCCCCAGCATTTT.

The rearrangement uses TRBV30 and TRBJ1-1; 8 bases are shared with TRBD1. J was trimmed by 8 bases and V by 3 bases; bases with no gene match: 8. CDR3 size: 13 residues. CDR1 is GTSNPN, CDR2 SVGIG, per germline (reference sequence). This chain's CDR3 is CAWSLQGAKEAFF. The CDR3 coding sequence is TGTGCCTGGAGCCTTCAGGGGGCAAAGGAAGCTTTCTTT.

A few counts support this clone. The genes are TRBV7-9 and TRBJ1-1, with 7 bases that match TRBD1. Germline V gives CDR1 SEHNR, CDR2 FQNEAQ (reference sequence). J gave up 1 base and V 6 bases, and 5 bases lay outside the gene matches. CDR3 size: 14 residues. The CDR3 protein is CASRGDRPNTEAFF. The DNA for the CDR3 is TGTGCCAGCAGGGGGGACAGACCGAACACTGAAGCTTTCTTT.

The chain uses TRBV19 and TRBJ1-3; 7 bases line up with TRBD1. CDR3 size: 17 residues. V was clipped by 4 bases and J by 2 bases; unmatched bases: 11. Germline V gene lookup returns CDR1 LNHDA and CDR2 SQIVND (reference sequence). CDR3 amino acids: CASSTSPHDRAGNTIYF. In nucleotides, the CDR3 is TGTGCCAGTAGTACCTCCCCCCACGACAGGGCTGGAAACACCATATATTTT.

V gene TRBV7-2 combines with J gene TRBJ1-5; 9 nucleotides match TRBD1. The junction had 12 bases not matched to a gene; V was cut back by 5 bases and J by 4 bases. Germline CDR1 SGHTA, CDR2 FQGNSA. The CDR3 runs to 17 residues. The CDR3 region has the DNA TGTGCCAGCAGCGTAACCGGGACAGGGTCTCGGAATCAGCCCCAGCATTTT. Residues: CASSVTGTGSRNQPQHF.

The CDR3 protein is CAISVGSGRVYEQYF. CDR3 coding DNA: TGTGCCATCAGTGTGGGCAGCGGGAGGGTTTACGAGCAGTACTTC. The gene calls are TRBV10-3 and TRBJ2-7, with 10 bases matching TRBD2. The CDR3 spans 15 residues. Germline V gene lookup returns CDR1 ENHRY and CDR2 SYGVKD. The junction had 7 bases not matched to a gene; V was cut back by 4 bases and J by 4 bases.

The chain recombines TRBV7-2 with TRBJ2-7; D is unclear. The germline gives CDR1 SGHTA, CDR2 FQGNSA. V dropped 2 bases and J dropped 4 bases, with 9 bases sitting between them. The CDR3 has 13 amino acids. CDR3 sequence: CASSLNGEYEQYF. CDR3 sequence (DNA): TGTGCCAGCAGCTTAAATGGCGAATACGAGCAGTACTTC. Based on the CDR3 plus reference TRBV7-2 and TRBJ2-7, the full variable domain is GAGVSQSPSNKVTEKGKDVELRCDPISGHTALYWYRQSLGQGLEFLIYFQGNSAPDKSGLPSDRFSAERTGGSVSTLTIQRTQQEDSAVYLCASSLNGEYEQYFGPGTRLTVT.

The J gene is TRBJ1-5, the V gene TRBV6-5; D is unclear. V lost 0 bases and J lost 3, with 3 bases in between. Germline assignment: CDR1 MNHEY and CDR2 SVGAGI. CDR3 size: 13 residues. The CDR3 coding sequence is TGTGCCAGCAGTTACTCGAACAATCAGCCCCAGCATTTT. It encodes CASSYSNNQPQHF.

CDR3 nucleotides: TGTGCCATCAGTGGAGGGGGGCTAAGAAACACCATATATTTT. Its protein is CAISGGGLRNTIYF. J is TRBJ1-3 and V is TRBV10-3; D is possibly TRBD1 (6 bases). The CDR3 sequence is 14 residues long. Deletions cut 4 bases from V and 5 bases from J, with 12 bases between. From germline, CDR1 is ENHRY and CDR2 SYGVKD.

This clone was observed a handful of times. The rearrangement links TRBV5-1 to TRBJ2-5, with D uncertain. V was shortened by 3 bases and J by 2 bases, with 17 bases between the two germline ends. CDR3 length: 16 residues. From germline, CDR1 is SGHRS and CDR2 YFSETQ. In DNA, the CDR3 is TGCGCCAGCAGCTCAGGAACCACGGGTGGTCAAGAGACCCAGTACTTC. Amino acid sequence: CASSSGTTGGQETQYF. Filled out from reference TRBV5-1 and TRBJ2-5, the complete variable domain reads KAGVTQTPRYLIKTRGQQVTLSCSPISGHRSVSWYQQTPGQGLQFLFEYFSETQRNKGNFPGRFSGRQFSNSRSEMNVSTLELGDSALYLCASSSGTTGGQETQYFGPGTRLLVL.

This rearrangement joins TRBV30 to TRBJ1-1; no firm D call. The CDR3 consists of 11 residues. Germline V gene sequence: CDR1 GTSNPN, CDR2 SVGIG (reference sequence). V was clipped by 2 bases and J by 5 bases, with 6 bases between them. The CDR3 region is CAWSPKTEAFF. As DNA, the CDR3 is TGTGCCTGGAGTCCGAAGACTGAAGCTTTCTTT.